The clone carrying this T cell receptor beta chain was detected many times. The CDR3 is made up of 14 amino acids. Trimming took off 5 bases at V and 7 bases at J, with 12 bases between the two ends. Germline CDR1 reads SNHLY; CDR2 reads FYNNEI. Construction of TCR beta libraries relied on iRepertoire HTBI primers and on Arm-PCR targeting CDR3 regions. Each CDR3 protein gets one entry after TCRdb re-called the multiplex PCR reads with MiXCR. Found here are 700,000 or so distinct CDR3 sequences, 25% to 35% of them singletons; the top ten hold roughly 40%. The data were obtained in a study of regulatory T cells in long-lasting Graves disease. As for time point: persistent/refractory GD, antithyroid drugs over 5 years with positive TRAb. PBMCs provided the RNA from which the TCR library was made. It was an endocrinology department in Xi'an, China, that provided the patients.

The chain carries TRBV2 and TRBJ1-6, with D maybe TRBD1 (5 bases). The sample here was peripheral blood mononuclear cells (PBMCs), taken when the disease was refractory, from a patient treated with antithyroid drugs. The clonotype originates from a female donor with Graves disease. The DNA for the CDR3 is TGTGCCAGCAGTATACAGGCGGGAAATTCACCCCTCCACTTT. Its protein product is CASSIQAGNSPLHF.